This T cell receptor beta chain was observed in a study of shared clonotypes between healthy human individuals. The study, taken as a whole, reports: Rarefaction indicated that sorted-subset sequencing remained incomplete although depth was large. Lower generation probabilities were found for non-shared clonotypes than for those shared by all four donors.

It was into CD45RA+ naive and CD45RA-negative memory subsets that the CD4+ cells were split. In the authors' workflow: Without quality scores, immunoSEQ junctional reads could not be filtered like full-length reads. Some clones are missing from TCRdb's copy, which holds only in-frame ones; the method was immunoSEQ multiplex PCR. V and J calls and clone size are those listed in that table; D and trimming were worked out from the DNA. The repertoire has about 1 million clones, about 76% of them found once; the top ten carry approximately 1.5%. Concerning this clone itself: Its antigen is unidentified.

This CDR3 contains 13 residues. V dropped 5 bases and J dropped 0 bases, with 7 bases sitting between them. CDR1 is MNHEY, CDR2 SMNVEV, per germline (reference sequence). The sequence was collected from a young man in good health. V is TRBV27 and J is TRBJ1-1; D is ambiguous. Sample: memory CD4+ T cells sorted from blood. Subset indicated: CD45RA-negative fraction. CDR3 bases: TGTGCCAGCAGTGCCAGCATGAACACTGAAGCTTTCTTT. This translates into CASSASMNTEAFF.